This T cell receptor beta chain was sequenced in a study of blood T cells in healthy people across ages. General observations from the study: Bulk PBMC profiling left naive and antigen-experienced comparisons inconclusive. Per million T cells, the diversity of TCR beta decreased roughly linearly as age advanced.

The authors ran a second PCR of about 6 to 11 cycles using a sample-barcoded 5' primer and a J-beta primer mix. Each of the samples gave a minimum of 2.5 million paired-end reads that contained CDR3. From the 5' RACE reads, TCRdb called clonotypes with MiXCR, one entry per CDR3 protein. Of over 600,000 distinct CDR3 sequences listed, roughly 21% are singletons. This clonotype occurred a few times. Its target is unknown. This CDR3 contains 13 residues. V was shortened by 1 base and J by 8 bases, with 9 bases between the two germline ends. The germline gives CDR1 SGHRS, CDR2 YFSETQ. The study recruited healthy Caucasian donors from Russia who were aged about 6 to 90.

Material: blood. The J gene is TRBJ1-4, the V gene TRBV5-1; D not certain. The sequence came from a man in his sixties or seventies in good health. As DNA, the CDR3 is TGCGCCAGCAGCTTGACCGGAAAGGAAAAACTGTTTTTT. It codes for CASSLTGKEKLFF.